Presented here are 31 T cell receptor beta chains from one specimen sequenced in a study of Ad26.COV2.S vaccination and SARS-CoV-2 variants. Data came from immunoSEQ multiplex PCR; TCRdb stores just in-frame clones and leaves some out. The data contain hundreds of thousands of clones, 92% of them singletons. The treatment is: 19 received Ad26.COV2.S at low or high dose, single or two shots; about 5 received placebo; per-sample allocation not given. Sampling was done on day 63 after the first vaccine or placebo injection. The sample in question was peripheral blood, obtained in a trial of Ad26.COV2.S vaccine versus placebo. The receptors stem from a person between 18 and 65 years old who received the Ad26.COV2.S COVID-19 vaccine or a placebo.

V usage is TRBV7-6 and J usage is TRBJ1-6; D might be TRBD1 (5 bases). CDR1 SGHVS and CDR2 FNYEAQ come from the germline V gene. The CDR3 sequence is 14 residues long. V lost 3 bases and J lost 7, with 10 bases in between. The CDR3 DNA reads TGTGCCAGCAGCTTCTCTAGGGACAATTCACCCCTCCACTTT. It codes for CASSFSRDNSPLHF.

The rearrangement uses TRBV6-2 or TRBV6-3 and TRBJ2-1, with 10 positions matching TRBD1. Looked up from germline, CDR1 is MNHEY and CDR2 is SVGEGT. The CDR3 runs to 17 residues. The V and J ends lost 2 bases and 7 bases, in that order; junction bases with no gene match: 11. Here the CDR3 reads CASSYVPGQGMGNEQFF. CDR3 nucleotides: TGTGCCAGCAGTTACGTGCCGGGACAGGGGATGGGTAATGAGCAGTTCTTC.

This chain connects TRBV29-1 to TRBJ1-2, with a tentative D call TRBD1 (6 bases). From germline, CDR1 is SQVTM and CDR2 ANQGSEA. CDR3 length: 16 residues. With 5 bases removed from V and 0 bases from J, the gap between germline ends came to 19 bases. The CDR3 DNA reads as TGCAGCGTTTTATTCACAGGGAGATTAGCTAACTATGGCTACACCTTC. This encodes CSVLFTGRLANYGYTF.

The CDR3 region has the DNA TGTGCCAGCAGTTTGCCCCGGGGGTACACTGAAGCTTTCTTT. Protein sequence: CASSLPRGYTEAFF. This rearrangement joins TRBV28 to TRBJ1-1, with a possible D match to TRBD1 (5 bases). The CDR3 totals 14 residues. Trimming pared 3 bases from V and 3 bases from J, leaving 11 bases between. CDR1 is MDHEN and CDR2 is SYDVKM in the germline V gene.

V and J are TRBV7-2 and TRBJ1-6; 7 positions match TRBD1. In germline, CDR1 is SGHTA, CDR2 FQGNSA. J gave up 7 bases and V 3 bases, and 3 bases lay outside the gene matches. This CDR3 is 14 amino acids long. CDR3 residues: CASSFRGENSPLHF. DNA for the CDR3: TGTGCCAGCAGCTTCAGGGGGGAGAATTCACCCCTCCACTTT.

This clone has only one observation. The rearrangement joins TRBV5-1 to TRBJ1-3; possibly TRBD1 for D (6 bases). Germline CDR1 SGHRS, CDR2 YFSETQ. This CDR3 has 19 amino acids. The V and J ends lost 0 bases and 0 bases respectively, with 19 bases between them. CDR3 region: CASSLGRSFTRGSGNTIYF. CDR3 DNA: TGCGCCAGCAGCTTGGGCCGCTCGTTTACCAGGGGCTCTGGAAACACCATATATTTT.

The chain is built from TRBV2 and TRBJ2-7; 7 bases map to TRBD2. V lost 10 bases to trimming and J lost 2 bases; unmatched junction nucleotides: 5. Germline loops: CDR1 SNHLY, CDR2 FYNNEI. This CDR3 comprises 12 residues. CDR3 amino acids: CATGRLAYEQYF. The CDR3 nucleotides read TGTGCCACCGGGAGGTTAGCCTACGAGCAGTACTTC. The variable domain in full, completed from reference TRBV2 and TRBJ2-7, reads EPEVTQTPSHQVTQMGQEVILRCVPISNHLYFYWYRQILGQKVEFLVSFYNNEISEKSEIFDDQFSVERPDGSNFTLKIRSTKLEDSAMYFCATGRLAYEQYFGPGTRLTVT.

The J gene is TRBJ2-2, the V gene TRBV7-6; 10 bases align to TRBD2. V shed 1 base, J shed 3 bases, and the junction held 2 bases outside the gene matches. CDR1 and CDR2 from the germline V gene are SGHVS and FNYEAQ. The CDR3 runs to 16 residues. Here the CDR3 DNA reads TGTGCCAGCAGCTTAGAAAGCGGGGGGGACACCGGGGAGCTGTTTTTT. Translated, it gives CASSLESGGDTGELFF.

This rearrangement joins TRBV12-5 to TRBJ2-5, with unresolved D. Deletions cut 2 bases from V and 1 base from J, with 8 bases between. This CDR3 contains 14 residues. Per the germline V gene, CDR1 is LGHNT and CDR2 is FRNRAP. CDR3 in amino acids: CASGLWQTQETQYF. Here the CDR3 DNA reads TGTGCTAGTGGTTTGTGGCAGACCCAAGAGACCCAGTACTTC. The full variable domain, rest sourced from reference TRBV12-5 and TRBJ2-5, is DARVTQTPRHKVTEMGQEVTMRCQPILGHNTVFWYRQTMMQGLELLAYFRNRAPLDDSGMPKDRFSAEMPDATLATLKIQPSEPRDSAVYFCASGLWQTQETQYFGPGTRLLVL.

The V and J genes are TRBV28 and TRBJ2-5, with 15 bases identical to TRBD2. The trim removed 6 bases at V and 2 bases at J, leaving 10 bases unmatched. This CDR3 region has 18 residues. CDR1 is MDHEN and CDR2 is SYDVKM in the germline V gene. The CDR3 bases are TGTGCCAGCAGCGAGCTCGGGACTAGCGGGGGGTTTCAAGAGACCCAGTACTTC. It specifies CASSELGTSGGFQETQYF.

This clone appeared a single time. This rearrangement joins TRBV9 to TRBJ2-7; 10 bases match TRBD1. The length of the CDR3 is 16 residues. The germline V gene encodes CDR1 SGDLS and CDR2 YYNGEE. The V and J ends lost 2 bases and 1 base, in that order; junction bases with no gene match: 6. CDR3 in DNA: TGTGCCAGCAGCGTGAGCCAGGACAGGGGGTCCTACGAGCAGTACTTC. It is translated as CASSVSQDRGSYEQYF.

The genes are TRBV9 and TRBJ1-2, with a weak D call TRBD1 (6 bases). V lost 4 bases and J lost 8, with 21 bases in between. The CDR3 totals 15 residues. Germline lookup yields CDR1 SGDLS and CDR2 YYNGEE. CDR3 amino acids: CASSPPKGVEWGYTF. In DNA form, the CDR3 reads TGTGCCAGCAGCCCTCCGAAGGGGGTTGAGTGGGGCTACACCTTC.

CDR3 amino acids: CASSVVGQGLQYF. The CDR3 DNA reads as TGTGCCAGCAGCGTAGTTGGACAGGGCTTGCAGTATTTT. The chain uses TRBV9 and TRBJ2-3; 8 bases are shared with TRBD1. The CDR3 spans 13 residues. The V gene end was trimmed by 0 bases and the J gene end by 11 bases; junction bases not matched to a gene: 5. CDR1 is SGDLS and CDR2 is YYNGEE in the germline V gene.

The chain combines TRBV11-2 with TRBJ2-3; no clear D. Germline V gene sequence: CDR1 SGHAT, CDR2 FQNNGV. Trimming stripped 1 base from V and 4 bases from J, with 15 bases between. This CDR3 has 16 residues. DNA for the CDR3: TGTGCCAGCAGCTTAGTGGCAGCGTCGGATCCAGATACGCAGTATTTT. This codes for CASSLVAASDPDTQYF.

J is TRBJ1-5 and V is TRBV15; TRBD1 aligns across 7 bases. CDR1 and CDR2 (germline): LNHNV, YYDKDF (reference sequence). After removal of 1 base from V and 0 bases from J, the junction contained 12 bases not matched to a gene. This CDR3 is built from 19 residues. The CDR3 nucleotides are TGTGCCACCAGCAGAGGATACGGGACAGATCAAAATAGCAATCAGCCCCAGCATTTT. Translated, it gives CATSRGYGTDQNSNQPQHF.

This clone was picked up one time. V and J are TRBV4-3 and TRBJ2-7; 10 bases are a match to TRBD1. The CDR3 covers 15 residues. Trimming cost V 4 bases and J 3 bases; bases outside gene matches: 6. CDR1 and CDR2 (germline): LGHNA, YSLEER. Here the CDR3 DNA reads TGCGCCAGCAGCCCCGGGACAGGGGATCTCTACGAGCAGTACTTC. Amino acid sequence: CASSPGTGDLYEQYF.

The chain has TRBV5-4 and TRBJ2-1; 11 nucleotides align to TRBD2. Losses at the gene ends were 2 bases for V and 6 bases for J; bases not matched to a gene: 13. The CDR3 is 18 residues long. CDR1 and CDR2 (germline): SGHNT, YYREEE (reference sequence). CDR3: CASSFALVSGGALNEQFF. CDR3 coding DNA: TGTGCCAGCAGCTTCGCCTTAGTTAGCGGGGGGGCCCTCAATGAGCAGTTCTTC.

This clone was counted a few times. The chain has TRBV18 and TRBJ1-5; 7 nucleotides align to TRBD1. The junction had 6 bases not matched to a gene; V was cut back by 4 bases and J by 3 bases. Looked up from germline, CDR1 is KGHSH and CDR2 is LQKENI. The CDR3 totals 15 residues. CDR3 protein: CASSRQGQPNQPQHF. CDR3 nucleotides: TGTGCCAGCTCACGACAGGGACAGCCCAATCAGCCCCAGCATTTT.

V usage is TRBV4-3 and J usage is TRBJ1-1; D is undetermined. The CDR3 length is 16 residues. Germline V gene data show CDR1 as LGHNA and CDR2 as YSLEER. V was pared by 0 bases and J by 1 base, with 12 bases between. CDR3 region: CASSQDDWAGNTEAFF. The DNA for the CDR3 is TGCGCCAGCAGCCAAGATGATTGGGCAGGGAACACTGAAGCTTTCTTT.

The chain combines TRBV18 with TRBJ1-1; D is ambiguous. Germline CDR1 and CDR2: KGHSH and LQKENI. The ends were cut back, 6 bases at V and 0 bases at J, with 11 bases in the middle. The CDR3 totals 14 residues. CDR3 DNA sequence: TGTGCCAGCTCTCACACAGATATGAACACTGAAGCTTTCTTT. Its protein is CASSHTDMNTEAFF.

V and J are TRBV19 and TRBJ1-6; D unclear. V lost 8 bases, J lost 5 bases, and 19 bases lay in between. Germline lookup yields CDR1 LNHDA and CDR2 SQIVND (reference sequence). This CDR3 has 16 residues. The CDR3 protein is CASGVRGTTNNSPLHF. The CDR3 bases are TGTGCCAGTGGGGTGCGCGGTACTACCAATAATTCACCCCTCCACTTT.

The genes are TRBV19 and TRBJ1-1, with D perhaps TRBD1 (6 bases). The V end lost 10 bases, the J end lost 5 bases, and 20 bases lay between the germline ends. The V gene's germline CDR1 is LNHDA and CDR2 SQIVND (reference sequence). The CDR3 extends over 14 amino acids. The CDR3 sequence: CATFAPRGLTEAFF. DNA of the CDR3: TGTGCCACCTTCGCACCCAGGGGTCTTACTGAAGCTTTCTTT.

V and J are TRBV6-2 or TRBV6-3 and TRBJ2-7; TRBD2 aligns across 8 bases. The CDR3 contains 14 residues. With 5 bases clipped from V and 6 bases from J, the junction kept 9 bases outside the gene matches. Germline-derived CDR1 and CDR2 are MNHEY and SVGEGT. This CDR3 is CASSPTGTSGEQYF. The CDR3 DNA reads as TGTGCCAGCAGTCCAACCGGGACTAGTGGCGAGCAGTACTTC.

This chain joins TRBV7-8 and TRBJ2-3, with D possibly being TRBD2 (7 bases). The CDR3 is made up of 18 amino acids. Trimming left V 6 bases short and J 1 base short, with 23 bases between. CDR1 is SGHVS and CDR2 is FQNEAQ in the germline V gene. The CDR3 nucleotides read TGTGCCAGCAGTCTCGAGGGGGGGCCATCAATTGGCACAGATACGCAGTATTTT. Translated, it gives CASSLEGGPSIGTDTQYF.

CDR3 sequence (DNA): TGTGCCAGCAGTTACTCGATATATACGCAGTATTTT. Protein product: CASSYSIYTQYF. The rearrangement uses TRBV6-2 or TRBV6-3 and TRBJ2-3, with D unresolved. V dropped 0 bases and J dropped 7 bases, with 5 bases sitting between them. Germline-derived CDR1 and CDR2 are MNHEY and SVGEGT. This CDR3 is built from 12 residues.

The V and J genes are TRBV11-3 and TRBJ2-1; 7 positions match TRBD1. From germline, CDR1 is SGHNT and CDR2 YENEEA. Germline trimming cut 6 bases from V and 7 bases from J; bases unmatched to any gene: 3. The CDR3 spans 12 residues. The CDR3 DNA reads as TGTGCCAGCAGTACAGGGGTGAATGAGCAGTTCTTC. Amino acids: CASSTGVNEQFF.

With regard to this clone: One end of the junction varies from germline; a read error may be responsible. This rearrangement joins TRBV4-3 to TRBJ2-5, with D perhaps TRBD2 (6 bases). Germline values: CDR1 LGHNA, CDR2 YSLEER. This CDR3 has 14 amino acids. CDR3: CASSQEIGRTRPNF. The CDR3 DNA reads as TGCGCCAGCAGCCAAGAAATAGGGAGGACCCGACCCAACTTC.

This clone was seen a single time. The CDR3: CASSIYRGGTEAFF. As DNA, the CDR3 is TGTGCCAGTAGTATATACAGGGGTGGGACTGAAGCTTTCTTT. The chain has TRBV19 and TRBJ1-1, with 7 bases lining up with TRBD1. Germline trimming cut 2 bases from V and 5 bases from J; bases unmatched to any gene: 5. The CDR3 extends over 14 amino acids. Germline V gene data show CDR1 as LNHDA and CDR2 as SQIVND (reference sequence). The complete variable domain, with remaining parts taken from reference TRBV19 and TRBJ1-1, reads DGGITQSPKYLFRKEGQNVTLSCEQNLNHDAMYWYRQDPGQGLRLIYYSQIVNDFQKGDIAEGYSVSREKKESFPLTVTSAQKNPTAFYLCASSIYRGGTEAFFGQGTRLTVV.

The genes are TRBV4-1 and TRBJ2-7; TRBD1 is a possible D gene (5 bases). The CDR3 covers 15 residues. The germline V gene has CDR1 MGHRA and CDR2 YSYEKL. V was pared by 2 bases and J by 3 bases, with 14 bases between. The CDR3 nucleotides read TGCGCCAGCAGCCAAACGCTCAGGGATAACTACGAGCAGTACTTC. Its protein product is CASSQTLRDNYEQYF.

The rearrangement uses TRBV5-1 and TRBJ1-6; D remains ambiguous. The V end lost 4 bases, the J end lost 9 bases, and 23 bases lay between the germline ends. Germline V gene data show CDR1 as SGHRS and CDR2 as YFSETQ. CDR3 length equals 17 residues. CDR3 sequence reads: CASSLASGNPSGSPLHF. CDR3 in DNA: TGCGCCAGCAGCCTGGCGTCTGGTAACCCATCAGGTTCACCCCTCCACTTT. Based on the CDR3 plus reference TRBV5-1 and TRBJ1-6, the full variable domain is KAGVTQTPRYLIKTRGQQVTLSCSPISGHRSVSWYQQTPGQGLQFLFEYFSETQRNKGNFPGRFSGRQFSNSRSEMNVSTLELGDSALYLCASSLASGNPSGSPLHFGNGTRLTVT.

The CDR3 DNA follows: TGTGCCACTCCCACCCGGGAGGGGGCAAGGACTGAAGCTTTCTTT. Translation gives CATPTREGARTEAFF. The V and J genes are TRBV2 and TRBJ1-1; 7 bases match TRBD1. CDR1 is SNHLY, CDR2 FYNNEI, per germline. V lost 10 bases, J lost 5 bases, and 16 bases stayed unmatched. This CDR3 contains 15 residues.